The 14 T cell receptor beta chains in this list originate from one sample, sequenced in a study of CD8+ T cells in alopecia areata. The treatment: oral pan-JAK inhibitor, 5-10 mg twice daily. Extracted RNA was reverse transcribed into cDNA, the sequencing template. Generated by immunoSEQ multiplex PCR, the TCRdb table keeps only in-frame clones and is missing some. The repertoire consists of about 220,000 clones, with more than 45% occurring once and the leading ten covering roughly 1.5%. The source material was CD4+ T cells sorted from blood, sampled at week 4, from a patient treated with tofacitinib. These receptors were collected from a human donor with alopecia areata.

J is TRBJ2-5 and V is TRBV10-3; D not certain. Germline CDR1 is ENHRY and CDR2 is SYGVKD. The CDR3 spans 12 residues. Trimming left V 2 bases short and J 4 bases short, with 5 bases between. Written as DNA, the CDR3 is TGTGCCATCAGTGAGATGGGAGAGACCCAGTACTTC. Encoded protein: CAISEMGETQYF.

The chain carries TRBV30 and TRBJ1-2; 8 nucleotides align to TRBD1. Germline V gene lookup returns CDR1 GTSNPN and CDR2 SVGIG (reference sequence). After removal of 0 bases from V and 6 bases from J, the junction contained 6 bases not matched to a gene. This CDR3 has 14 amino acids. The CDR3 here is CAWSVRQGADGYTF. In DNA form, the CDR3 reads TGTGCCTGGAGTGTACGGCAGGGGGCTGATGGCTACACCTTC. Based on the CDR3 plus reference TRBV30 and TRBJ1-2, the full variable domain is SQTIHQWPATLVQPVGSPLSLECTVEGTSNPNLYWYRQAAGRGLQLLFYSVGIGQISSEVPQNLSASRPQDRQFILSSKKLLLSDSGFYLCAWSVRQGADGYTFGSGTRLTVV.

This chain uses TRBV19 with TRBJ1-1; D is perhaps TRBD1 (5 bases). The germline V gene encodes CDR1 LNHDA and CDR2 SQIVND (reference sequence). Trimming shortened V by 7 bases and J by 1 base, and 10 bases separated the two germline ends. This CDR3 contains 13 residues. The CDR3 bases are TGTGCCAGTAATCGGGGGAAGAACACTGAAGCTTTCTTT. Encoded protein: CASNRGKNTEAFF.

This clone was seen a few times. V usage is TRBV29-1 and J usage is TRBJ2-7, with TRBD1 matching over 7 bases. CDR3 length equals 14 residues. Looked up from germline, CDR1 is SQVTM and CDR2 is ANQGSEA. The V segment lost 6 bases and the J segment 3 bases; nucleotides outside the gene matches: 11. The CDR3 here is CSVAPGTDYYEQYF. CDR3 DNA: TGCAGCGTCGCCCCGGGGACAGACTACTACGAGCAGTACTTC.

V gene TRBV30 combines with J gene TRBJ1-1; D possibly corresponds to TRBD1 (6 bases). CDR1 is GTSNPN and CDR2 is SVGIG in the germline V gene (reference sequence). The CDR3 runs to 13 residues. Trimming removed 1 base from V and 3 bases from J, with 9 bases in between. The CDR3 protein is CAWSGRQDTEAFF. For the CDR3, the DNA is TGTGCCTGGAGTGGGCGACAGGACACTGAAGCTTTCTTT.

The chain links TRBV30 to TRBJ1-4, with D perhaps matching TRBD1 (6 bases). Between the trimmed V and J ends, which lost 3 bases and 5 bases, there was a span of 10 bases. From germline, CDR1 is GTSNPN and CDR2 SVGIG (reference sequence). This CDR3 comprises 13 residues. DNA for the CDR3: TGTGCCTGGAGCAGGGGCGGAAATGAAAAACTGTTTTTT. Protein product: CAWSRGGNEKLFF.

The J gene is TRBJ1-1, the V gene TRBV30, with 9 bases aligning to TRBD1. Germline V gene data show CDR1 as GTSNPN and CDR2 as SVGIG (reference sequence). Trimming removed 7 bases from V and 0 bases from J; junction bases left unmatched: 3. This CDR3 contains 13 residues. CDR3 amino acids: CALTGGLNTEAFF. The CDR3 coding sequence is TGTGCCTTGACAGGGGGACTGAACACTGAAGCTTTCTTT. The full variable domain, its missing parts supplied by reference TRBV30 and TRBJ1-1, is SQTIHQWPATLVQPVGSPLSLECTVEGTSNPNLYWYRQAAGRGLQLLFYSVGIGQISSEVPQNLSASRPQDRQFILSSKKLLLSDSGFYLCALTGGLNTEAFFGQGTRLTVV.

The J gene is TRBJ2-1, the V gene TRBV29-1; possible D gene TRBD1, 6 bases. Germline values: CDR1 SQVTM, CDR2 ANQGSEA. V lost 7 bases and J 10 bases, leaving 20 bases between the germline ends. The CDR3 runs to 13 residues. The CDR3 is CSAYPLSGGEQFF. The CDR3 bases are TGCAGCGCCTACCCCCTGAGTGGGGGCGAGCAGTTCTTC.

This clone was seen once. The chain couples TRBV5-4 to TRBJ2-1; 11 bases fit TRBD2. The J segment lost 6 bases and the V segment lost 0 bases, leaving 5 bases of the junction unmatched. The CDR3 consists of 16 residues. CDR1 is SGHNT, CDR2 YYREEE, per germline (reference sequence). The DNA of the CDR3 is TGTGCCAGCAGCTTGGCCGGGACTAGCGGATCCAATGAGCAGTTCTTC. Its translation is CASSLAGTSGSNEQFF.

The CDR3 loop reads CSVGGTRYEQYF. CDR3 DNA: TGCAGCGTTGGCGGGACCAGATACGAGCAGTACTTC. The chain employs TRBV29-1 and TRBJ2-7; D might be TRBD2 (6 bases). This CDR3 comprises 12 residues. With 4 bases removed from V and 4 bases from J, the gap between germline ends came to 11 bases. The germline V gene has CDR1 SQVTM and CDR2 ANQGSEA.

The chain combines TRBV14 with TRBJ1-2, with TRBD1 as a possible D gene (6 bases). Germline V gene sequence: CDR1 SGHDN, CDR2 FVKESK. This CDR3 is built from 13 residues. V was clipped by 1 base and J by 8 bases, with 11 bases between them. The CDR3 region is CASSQGGLRGYTF. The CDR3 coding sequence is TGTGCCAGCAGCCAAGGGGGGCTGCGGGGCTACACCTTC.

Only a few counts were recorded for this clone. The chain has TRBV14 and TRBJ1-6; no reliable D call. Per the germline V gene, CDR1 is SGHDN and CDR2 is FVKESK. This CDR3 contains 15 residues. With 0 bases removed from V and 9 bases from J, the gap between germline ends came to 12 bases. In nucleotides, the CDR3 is TGTGCCAGCAGCCAAGATCCGGGTTCTGTTTCACCCCTCCACTTT. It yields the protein CASSQDPGSVSPLHF.

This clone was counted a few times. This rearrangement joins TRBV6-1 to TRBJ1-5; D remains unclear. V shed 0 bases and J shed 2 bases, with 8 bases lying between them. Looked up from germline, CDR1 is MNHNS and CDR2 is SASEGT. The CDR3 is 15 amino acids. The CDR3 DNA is TGTGCCAGCAGTGAAGCGAGCCAGGGCAATCAGCCCCAGCATTTT. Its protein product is CASSEASQGNQPQHF.

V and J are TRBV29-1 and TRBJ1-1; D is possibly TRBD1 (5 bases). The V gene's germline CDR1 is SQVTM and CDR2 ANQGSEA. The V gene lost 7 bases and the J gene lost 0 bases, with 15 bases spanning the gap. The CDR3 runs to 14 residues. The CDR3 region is CSASRQMLNTEAFF. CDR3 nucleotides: TGCAGCGCAAGCAGACAGATGTTGAACACTGAAGCTTTCTTT.